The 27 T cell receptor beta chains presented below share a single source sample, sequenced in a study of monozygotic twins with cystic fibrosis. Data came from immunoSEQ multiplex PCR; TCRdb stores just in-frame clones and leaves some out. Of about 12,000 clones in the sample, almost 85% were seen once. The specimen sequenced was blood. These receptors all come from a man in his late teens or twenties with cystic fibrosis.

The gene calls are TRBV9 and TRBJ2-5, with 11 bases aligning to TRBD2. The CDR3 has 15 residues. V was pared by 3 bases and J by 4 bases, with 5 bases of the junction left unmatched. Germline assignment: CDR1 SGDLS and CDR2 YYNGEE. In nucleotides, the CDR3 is TGTGCCAGCAGCGCCCCCGGGACTAGCGGAGAGACCCAGTACTTC. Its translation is CASSAPGTSGETQYF. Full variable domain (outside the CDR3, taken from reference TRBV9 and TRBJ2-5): DSGVTQTPKHLITATGQRVTLRCSPRSGDLSVYWYQQSLDQGLQFLIQYYNGEERAKGNILERFSAQQFPDLHSELNLSSLELGDSALYFCASSAPGTSGETQYFGPGTRLLVL.

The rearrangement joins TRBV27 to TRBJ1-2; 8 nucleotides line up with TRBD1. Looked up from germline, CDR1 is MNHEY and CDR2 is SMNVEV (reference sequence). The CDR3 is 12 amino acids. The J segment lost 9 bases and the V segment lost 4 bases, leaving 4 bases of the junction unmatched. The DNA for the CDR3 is TGTGCCAGCAGTTCCGACAGGGGACGCTACACCTTC. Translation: CASSSDRGRYTF.

The CDR3 sequence: CASSLEVTTGELFF. The CDR3 bases are TGCGCCAGCAGCTTGGAGGTAACCACCGGGGAGCTGTTTTTT. The chain carries TRBV5-1 and TRBJ2-2, with no clear D. Looked up from germline, CDR1 is SGHRS and CDR2 is YFSETQ. The CDR3 contains 14 residues. V was pared by 0 bases and J by 4 bases, with 7 bases between. Full variable domain (rest looked up from reference TRBV5-1 and TRBJ2-2): KAGVTQTPRYLIKTRGQQVTLSCSPISGHRSVSWYQQTPGQGLQFLFEYFSETQRNKGNFPGRFSGRQFSNSRSEMNVSTLELGDSALYLCASSLEVTTGELFFGEGSRLTVL.

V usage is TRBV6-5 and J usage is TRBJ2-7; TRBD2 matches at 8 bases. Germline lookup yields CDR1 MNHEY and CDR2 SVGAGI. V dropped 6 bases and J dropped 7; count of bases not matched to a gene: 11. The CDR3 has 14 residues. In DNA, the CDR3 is TGTGCCAGCAGCACCCCGGGACTAGGGTGGGAGCAGTACTTC. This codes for CASSTPGLGWEQYF.

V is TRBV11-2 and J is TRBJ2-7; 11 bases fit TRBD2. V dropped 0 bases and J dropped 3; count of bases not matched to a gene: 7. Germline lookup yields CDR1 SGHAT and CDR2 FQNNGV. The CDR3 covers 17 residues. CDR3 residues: CASSLEGTSGGGYEQYF. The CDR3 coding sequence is TGTGCCAGCAGCTTAGAAGGGACTAGCGGAGGAGGCTACGAGCAGTACTTC. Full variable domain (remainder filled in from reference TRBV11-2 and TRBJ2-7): EAGVAQSPRYKIIEKRQSVAFWCNPISGHATLYWYQQILGQGPKLLIQFQNNGVVDDSQLPKDRFSAERLKGVDSTLKIQPAKLEDSAVYLCASSLEGTSGGGYEQYFGPGTRLTVT.

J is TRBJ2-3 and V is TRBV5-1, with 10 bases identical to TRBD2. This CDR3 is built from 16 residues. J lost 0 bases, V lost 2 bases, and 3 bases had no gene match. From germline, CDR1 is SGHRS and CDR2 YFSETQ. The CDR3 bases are TGCGCCAGCAGCTTCAGGACTAGCGGCAGCACAGATACGCAGTATTTT. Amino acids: CASSFRTSGSTDTQYF.

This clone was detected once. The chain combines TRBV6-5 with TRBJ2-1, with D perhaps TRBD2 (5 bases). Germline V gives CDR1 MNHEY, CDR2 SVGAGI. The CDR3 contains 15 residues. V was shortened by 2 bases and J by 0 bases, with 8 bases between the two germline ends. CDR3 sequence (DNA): TGTGCCAGCAGTTACGAGGGCCGCTCCTACAATGAGCAGTTCTTC. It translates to CASSYEGRSYNEQFF.

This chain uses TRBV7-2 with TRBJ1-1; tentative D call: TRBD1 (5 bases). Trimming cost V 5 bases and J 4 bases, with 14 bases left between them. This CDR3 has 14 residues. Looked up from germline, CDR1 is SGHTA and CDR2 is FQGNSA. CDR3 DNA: TGTGCCAGCAGCGCGAACGGGAGGGGCACTGAAGCTTTCTTT. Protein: CASSANGRGTEAFF.

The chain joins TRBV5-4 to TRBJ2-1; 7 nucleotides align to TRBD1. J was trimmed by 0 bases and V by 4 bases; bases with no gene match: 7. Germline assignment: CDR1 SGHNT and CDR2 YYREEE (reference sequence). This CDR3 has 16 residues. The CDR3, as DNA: TGTGCCAGCAGCGGTATGACAGGGAGCTCCTACAATGAGCAGTTCTTC. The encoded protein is CASSGMTGSSYNEQFF.

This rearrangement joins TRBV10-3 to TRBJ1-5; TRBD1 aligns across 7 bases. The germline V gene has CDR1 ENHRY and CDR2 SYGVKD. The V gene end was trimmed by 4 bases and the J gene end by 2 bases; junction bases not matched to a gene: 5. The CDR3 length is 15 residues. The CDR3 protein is CAISAITGGNQPQHF. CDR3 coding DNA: TGTGCCATCAGTGCGATTACAGGGGGCAATCAGCCCCAGCATTTT.

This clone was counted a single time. The CDR3 protein is CASSLGGLLGQPQHF. The CDR3 nucleotides read TGTGCCAGCAGCTTGGGAGGGCTATTGGGTCAGCCCCAGCATTTT. This chain uses TRBV5-4 with TRBJ1-5, with D uncertain. V shed 0 bases and J shed 6 bases, with 13 bases lying between them. CDR1 and CDR2 (germline): SGHNT, YYREEE (reference sequence). This CDR3 comprises 15 residues.

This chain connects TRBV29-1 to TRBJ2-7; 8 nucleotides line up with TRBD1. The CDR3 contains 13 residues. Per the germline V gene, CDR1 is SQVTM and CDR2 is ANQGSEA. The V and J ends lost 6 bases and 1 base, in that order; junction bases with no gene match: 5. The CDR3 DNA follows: TGCAGCGTCCCCGGGACAGGTTCCTACGAGCAGTACTTC. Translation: CSVPGTGSYEQYF.

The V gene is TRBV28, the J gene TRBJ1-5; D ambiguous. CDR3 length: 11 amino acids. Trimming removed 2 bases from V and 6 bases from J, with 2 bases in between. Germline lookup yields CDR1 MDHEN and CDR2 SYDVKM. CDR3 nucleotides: TGTGCCAGCAGTTTAACTCAGCCCCAGCATTTT. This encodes CASSLTQPQHF.

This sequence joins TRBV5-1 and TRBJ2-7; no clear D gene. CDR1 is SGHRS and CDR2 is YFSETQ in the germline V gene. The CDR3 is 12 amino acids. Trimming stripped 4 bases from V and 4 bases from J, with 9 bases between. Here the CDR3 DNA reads TGCGCCAGCAGCGCCAACGGGTACGAGCAGTACTTC. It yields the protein CASSANGYEQYF.

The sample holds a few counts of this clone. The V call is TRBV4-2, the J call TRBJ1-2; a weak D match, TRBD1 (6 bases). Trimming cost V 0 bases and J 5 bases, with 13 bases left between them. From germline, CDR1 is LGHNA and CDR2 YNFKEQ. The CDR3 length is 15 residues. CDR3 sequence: CASSQDRTDVYGYTF. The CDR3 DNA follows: TGTGCCAGCAGCCAAGATCGGACAGACGTTTATGGCTACACCTTC.

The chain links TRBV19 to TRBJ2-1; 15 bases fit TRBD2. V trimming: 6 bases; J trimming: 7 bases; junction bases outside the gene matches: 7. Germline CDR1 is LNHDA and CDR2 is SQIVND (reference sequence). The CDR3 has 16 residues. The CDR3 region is CASRGLAGGPRNEQFF. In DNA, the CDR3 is TGTGCCAGTAGAGGACTAGCGGGAGGGCCCAGGAATGAGCAGTTCTTC.

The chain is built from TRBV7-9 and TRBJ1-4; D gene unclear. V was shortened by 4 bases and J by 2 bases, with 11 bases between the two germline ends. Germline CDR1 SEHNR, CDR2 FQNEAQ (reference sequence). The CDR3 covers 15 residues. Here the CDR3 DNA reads TGTGCCAGCAGCTCACTGGGTGGCACTAATGAAAAACTGTTTTTT. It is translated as CASSSLGGTNEKLFF.

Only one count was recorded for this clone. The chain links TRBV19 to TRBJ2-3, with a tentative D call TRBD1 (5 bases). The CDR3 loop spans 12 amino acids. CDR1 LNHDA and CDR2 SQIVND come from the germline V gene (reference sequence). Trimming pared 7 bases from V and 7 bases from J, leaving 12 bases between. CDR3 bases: TGTGCCAGTACCAACCAGGGTCATACGCAGTATTTT. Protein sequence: CASTNQGHTQYF.

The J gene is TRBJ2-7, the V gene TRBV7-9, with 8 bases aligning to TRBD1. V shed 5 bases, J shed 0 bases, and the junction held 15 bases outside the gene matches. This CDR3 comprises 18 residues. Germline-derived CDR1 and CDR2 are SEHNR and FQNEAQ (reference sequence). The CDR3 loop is CASSSTGGPQLGSYEQYF. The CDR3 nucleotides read TGTGCCAGCAGCAGTACAGGGGGACCACAACTGGGCTCCTACGAGCAGTACTTC.

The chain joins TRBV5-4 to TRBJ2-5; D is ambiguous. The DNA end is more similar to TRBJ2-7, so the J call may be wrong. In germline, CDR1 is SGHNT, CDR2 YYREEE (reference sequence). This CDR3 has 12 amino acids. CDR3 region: CASSLGGYEQYF. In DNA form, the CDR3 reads TGTGCCAGCAGCTTGGGGGGTTACGAGCAGTACTTC.

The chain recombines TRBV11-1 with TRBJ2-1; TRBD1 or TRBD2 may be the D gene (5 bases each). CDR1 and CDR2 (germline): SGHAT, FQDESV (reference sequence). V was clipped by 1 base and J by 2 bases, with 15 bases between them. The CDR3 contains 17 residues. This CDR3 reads CASSLESGAEAYNEQFF. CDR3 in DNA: TGTGCCAGCAGCTTAGAATCCGGGGCGGAGGCCTACAATGAGCAGTTCTTC.

This CDR3 reads CASSLEVAGSSYEQYF. CDR3 nucleotides: TGTGCCAGCAGCTTAGAGGTAGCGGGGAGCTCCTACGAGCAGTACTTC. The V gene is TRBV11-2, the J gene TRBJ2-7, with 8 bases that match TRBD2. With 0 bases clipped from V and 0 bases from J, the junction kept 4 bases outside the gene matches. This CDR3 comprises 16 residues. Germline assignment: CDR1 SGHAT and CDR2 FQNNGV.

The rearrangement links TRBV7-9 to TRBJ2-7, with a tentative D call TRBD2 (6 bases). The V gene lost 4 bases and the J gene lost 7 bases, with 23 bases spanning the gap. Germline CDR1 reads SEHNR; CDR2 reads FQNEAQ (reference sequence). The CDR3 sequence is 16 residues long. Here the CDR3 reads CASSSSWVENRGEQYF. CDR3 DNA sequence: TGTGCCAGCAGCTCCAGCTGGGTAGAAAACCGGGGGGAGCAGTACTTC.

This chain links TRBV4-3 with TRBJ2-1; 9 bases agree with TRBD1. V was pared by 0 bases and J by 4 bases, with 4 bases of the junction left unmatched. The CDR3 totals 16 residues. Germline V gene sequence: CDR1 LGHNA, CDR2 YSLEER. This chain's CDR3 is CASSQEVQGAYNEQFF. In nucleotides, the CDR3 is TGCGCCAGCAGCCAAGAAGTACAGGGGGCGTACAATGAGCAGTTCTTC.

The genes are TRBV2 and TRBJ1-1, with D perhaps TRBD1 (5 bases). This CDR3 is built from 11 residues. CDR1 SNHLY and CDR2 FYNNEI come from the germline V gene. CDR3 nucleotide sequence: TGTGCTGACAGAATGGCCACTGAAGCTTTCTTT. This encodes CADRMATEAFF.

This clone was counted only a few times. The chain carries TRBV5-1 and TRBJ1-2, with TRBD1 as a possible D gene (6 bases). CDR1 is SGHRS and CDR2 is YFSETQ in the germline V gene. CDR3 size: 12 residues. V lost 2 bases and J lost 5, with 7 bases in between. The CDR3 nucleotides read TGCGCCAGCAGCTTACAGGGATATGGCTACACCTTC. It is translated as CASSLQGYGYTF.

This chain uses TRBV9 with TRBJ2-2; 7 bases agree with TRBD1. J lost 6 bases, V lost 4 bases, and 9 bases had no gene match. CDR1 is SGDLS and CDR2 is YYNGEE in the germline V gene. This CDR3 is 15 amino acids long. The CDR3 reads CASSPRDSSAGELFF. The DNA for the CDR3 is TGTGCCAGCAGCCCCCGGGACAGTTCCGCCGGGGAGCTGTTTTTT.